The T cell receptor beta chain under discussion was sequenced for a study of blood T cell repertoires in COVID-19. Study summary: Acute and convalescent COVID-19 specimens originated in the United States, Italy and Spain.

Authors' methods: From reference gene primer amplification, estimates of nucleated cell counts were derived. Only in-frame clones appear in the TCRdb table, and some are missing; sequencing was by immunoSEQ multiplex PCR. D and trimming were read from the DNA, whereas the V and J calls and clone size are those reported in that table. The sample includes about 500,000 clones, 75% to 90% of them seen just once. The junction had 4 bases not matched to a gene; V was cut back by 5 bases and J by 3 bases. CDR3 length: 13 amino acids. Germline assignment: CDR1 GTSNPN and CDR2 SVGIG (reference sequence). The table lists this clone with a few counts.

The chain is built from TRBV30 and TRBJ1-5; TRBD1 aligns across 7 bases. Sequencing was carried out using peripheral blood. This sequence was found in a man between 18 and 35 years old with COVID-19, enrolled during active disease. CDR3 bases: TGTGCCTGGGGTACAGGGGTCAATCAGCCCCAGCATTTT. Translated, it gives CAWGTGVNQPQHF.